This TCR beta chain emerged from a study of molecular identifiers for immune sequencing clone quantification. Sorting defined naive CD8 T cells as CD8+CD4-CCR7+CD45RA+. Study-wide findings and caveats: Researchers reportedly could pick up spiked Jurkat TCR RNA from one cell mixed into 1 million or so naive cells. In CMV-specific effectors, clones above 20 copies held over 99% of molecules; naive, under 1%.

TCRdb used MiXCR to reprocess the PCR reads, holding one entry per CDR3 protein. Of almost 20,000 distinct CDR3 sequences in the sample, about a fifth were seen once. This clonotype was recorded many times. Its antigen remains unidentified. Sequenced material: naive CD8+ T cells from blood, with Jurkat cell RNA spiked in. Subset meaning: FACS-sorted CD8+CD4-CCR7+CD45RA+ naive T cells. This receptor was taken from a human donor in good health. Some libraries in this study had Jurkat cell RNA spiked in.

CDR3 coding DNA: TGTGCCAGCAGTTGGGTCGGAGGGGACACCGGGGAGCTGTTTTTT. Protein sequence: CASSWVGGDTGELFF. V and J are TRBV6-2 or TRBV6-3 and TRBJ2-2, with D possibly being TRBD2 (6 bases). Germline V CDR1 and CDR2: MNHEY, SVGEGT. This CDR3 region has 15 residues. V was shortened by 4 bases and J by 3 bases, with 12 bases between the two germline ends.